This TCR beta chain was obtained from a study of T-cell memory formation after mild COVID-19 (dated by TCRdb to the early 2020s). For the study in its entirety: TCR sequence clusters from the two donors were largely donor specific. Longitudinal TCRalpha and TCRbeta repertoire sequencing tracked T-cell clones expanding and contracting after mild COVID-19 in two donors. The cohort comprised two young, previously healthy adult volunteers, one female and one male. Broad study findings and their caveats: Contracting CD4+ clones were found mainly in CM and EM memory subsets, while CD8+ clones were enriched in EMRA. Only a couple of mild cases were covered in the study, and larger cohorts including severe cases with pre-infection samples were considered necessary. Some responding clones were detected in pre-infection memory, which suggested that pre-existing cross-reactive memory T cells had joined the SARS-CoV-2 response. Balanced CD4/CD8 phenotypes were observed for clones contracting from day 15 to 85, whereas a bias towards CD4+ was observed for a second wave of clones expanding from day 15 to 37. Whether the second-wave clones peaking on day 37 were SARS-CoV-2 specific was not confirmed.

The sequencer listed for this sample is Illumina NovaSeq 6000. TCRalpha and TCRbeta cDNA libraries were built by 5'RACE with constant-segment primers, adding sample barcodes and unique molecular identifiers. Trizol reagent was used to extract RNA from every sample. Library amplification was performed in two PCR steps, and a second sample barcode and Illumina TruSeq adapters were introduced in the second step. The libraries were sequenced on an Illumina NovaSeq using 2 x 150 bp paired-end reads. The paper's data handling went like this. Demultiplexing of reads and collapsing into UMI-guided consensus sequences were performed with migec v1.2.7. With mixcr v2.1.11, UMI consensuses were aligned to TRA and TRB V and J templates and assembled into clonotypes. A clonotype was counted as expanded or contracted only when both edgeR and NoisET called the clonotype significant, with the noise models trained on biological replicates. For edgeR calls, the cutoffs were a false discovery rate-adjusted p below 0.01 and a log2 fold-change threshold of 1. PCA with hierarchical clustering of max-normalized trajectories of the 1000 most abundant clonotypes was used as exploratory dynamics analysis. Separately sequenced CD4+ and CD8+ repertoires were used to assign a CD4 or CD8 phenotype to each responding clone. TCRdb applied fastp at Q25 and MiXCR to the public reads, then kept only in-frame beta chains. CDR3 protein duplicates are merged, each entry listing the most common genes and DNA. These V and J calls originate from TCRdb's pipeline instead of the authors' own analysis. This sample gives some 180,000 distinct CDR3 sequences in total; less than 20% of them show up just once. The ten largest clones add up to approximately 4% of the sample.

Only a few counts were recorded for this clonotype. Its specific antigen is unknown. No quality values exist for individual bases; no much larger clone is one base distant. Ficoll-Paque density gradient centrifugation was used to isolate PBMCs. The cysteine opens and the phenylalanine closes a CDR3 of 17 amino acids. The CDR3 DNA has 51 bases and is translated from base 1. Deletion took 1 base off V and 4 bases off J, with a span of 19 bases between the germline ends. For CDR1 and CDR2, the germline V gene lists SGHTA and FQGNSA. The V and J genes are TRBV7-2 and TRBJ1-2, with the D gene call left open. This receptor was taken from a young man who had mild COVID-19 (a few samples of this study predate the infection). The sample titles of this study are shuffled in the database, so cell type and time point are left out; the donor was told from shared clones. The sequenced sample was PBMCs or a T cell subset sorted from them (not recorded which). The CDR3 is CASSLEVGRTSPYGYTF. The nucleotide sequence reads as follows: TGTGCCAGCAGCTTAGAAGTAGGGCGCACTTCCCCCTATGGCTACACCTTC.